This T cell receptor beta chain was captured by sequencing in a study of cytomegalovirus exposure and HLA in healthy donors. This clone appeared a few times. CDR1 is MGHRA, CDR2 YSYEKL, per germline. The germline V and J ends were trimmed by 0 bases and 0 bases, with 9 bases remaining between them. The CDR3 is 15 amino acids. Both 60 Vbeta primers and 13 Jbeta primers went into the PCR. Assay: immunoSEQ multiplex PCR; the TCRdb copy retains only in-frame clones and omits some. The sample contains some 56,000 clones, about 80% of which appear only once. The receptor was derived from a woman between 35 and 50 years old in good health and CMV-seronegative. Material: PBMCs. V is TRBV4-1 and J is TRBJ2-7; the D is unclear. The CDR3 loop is CASSQDRGLSYEQYF. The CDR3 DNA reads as TGCGCCAGCAGCCAAGATCGCGGCCTCTCCTACGAGCAGTACTTC.